These 18 T cell receptor beta chains share one sample of origin, sequenced in a study of blood T cell repertoires in COVID-19. This table comes from immunoSEQ multiplex PCR, and its TCRdb copy is limited to in-frame clones, with some not included. The repertoire holds about 190,000 clones, 70% to 90% seen once, with approximately 5% in the top ten. The sample consisted of peripheral blood. These receptors originate from an older woman with active or convalescent COVID-19.

The chain combines TRBV29-1 with TRBJ1-1, with 9 bases lining up with TRBD1. The CDR3 totals 15 residues. V gave up 4 bases and J gave up 7 bases; unmatched junction bases: 13. The germline V gene encodes CDR1 SQVTM and CDR2 ANQGSEA. The CDR3 sequence: CSVGAGTGNGNEAFF. The DNA of the CDR3 is TGCAGCGTTGGGGCGGGGACAGGGAATGGCAATGAAGCTTTCTTT.

This chain joins TRBV7-6 and TRBJ1-1, with D perhaps matching TRBD1 (6 bases). V lost 5 bases and J lost 1, with 8 bases in between. Germline V gene sequence: CDR1 SGHVS, CDR2 FNYEAQ. There are 13 residues in the CDR3. The chain's CDR3 is CASSTQGNTEAFF. CDR3 DNA: TGTGCCAGCAGCACACAGGGGAACACTGAAGCTTTCTTT.

The J gene is TRBJ1-1, the V gene TRBV12-3 or TRBV12-4, with 8 bases identical to TRBD1. CDR3 length: 12 amino acids. J lost 10 bases, V lost 2 bases, and 3 bases had no gene match. The CDR3 region is CASSLTGTGAFF. In DNA form, the CDR3 reads TGTGCCAGCAGTTTAACGGGGACAGGAGCTTTCTTT.

This sequence joins TRBV19 and TRBJ1-1; no clear D gene. The V gene lost 3 bases and the J gene lost 2 bases, with 10 bases spanning the gap. Germline values: CDR1 LNHDA, CDR2 SQIVND (reference sequence). The CDR3 is 14 amino acids. CDR3 loop: CASSIRRENTEAFF. For the CDR3, the DNA is TGTGCCAGTAGTATTAGGAGGGAAAACACTGAAGCTTTCTTT.

The rearrangement links TRBV6-1 to TRBJ1-2, with a weak D call TRBD1 (5 bases). CDR1 and CDR2 from the germline V gene are MNHNS and SASEGT. V was cut by 3 bases and J by 8 bases, with 13 bases left in between. CDR3 length: 13 residues. The CDR3 nucleotides are TGTGCCAGCAGTGAGGGACTACTCGAGGGCTACACCTTC. Its translation is CASSEGLLEGYTF.

V usage is TRBV4-2 and J usage is TRBJ2-7; 7 positions match TRBD1. Unmatched junction bases numbered 7, after V lost 5 bases and J lost 3 bases. The germline V gene has CDR1 LGHNA and CDR2 YNFKEQ. The CDR3 length is 14 residues. This chain's CDR3 is CASSSLTGYYEQYF. For the CDR3, the DNA is TGTGCCAGCAGCTCCCTGACAGGGTACTACGAGCAGTACTTC.

This chain uses TRBV5-1 with TRBJ2-5, with TRBD2 matching 7 bases. CDR3 length equals 16 residues. J lost 0 bases, V lost 4 bases, and 9 bases had no gene match. The germline gives CDR1 SGHRS, CDR2 YFSETQ. In DNA, the CDR3 is TGCGCCAGCAGCGTCGGGACTATAAAGTACCAAGAGACCCAGTACTTC. Its translation: CASSVGTIKYQETQYF.

The chain employs TRBV7-9 and TRBJ2-1, with D perhaps matching TRBD2 (6 bases). In germline, CDR1 is SEHNR, CDR2 FQNEAQ (reference sequence). The CDR3 loop spans 14 amino acids. The V end was cut by 5 bases, the J end by 4 bases, with 12 bases between. The CDR3 region is CASSARDLYNEQFF. The CDR3, as DNA: TGTGCCAGCAGCGCACGGGACTTATACAATGAGCAGTTCTTC.

The chain carries TRBV4-1 and TRBJ2-2; maybe TRBD2 (5 bases). V was clipped by 0 bases and J by 2 bases, with 13 bases between them. Germline V gene sequence: CDR1 MGHRA, CDR2 YSYEKL. The CDR3 is 17 amino acids. The CDR3 protein is CASSQEEGSVNTGELFF. In DNA, the CDR3 is TGCGCCAGCAGCCAAGAAGAGGGATCCGTTAACACCGGGGAGCTGTTTTTT.

CDR3 in DNA: TGTGCCCCCCTCTGGAGGGGACAGAATAATTCACCCCTCCACTTT. This gives the protein CAPLWRGQNNSPLHF. The V gene is TRBV24-1, the J gene TRBJ1-6, with 7 bases identical to TRBD1. The V segment lost 12 bases and the J segment 5 bases; nucleotides outside the gene matches: 12. The CDR3 spans 15 residues. From germline, CDR1 is KGHDR and CDR2 SFDVKD.

The chain combines TRBV9 with TRBJ2-1; possibly TRBD2 for D (7 bases). V was clipped by 2 bases and J by 0 bases, with 18 bases between them. CDR1 and CDR2 from the germline V gene are SGDLS and YYNGEE. CDR3 length: 18 amino acids. CDR3 amino acids: CASSVSGQGGGSYNEQFF. CDR3 nucleotide sequence: TGTGCCAGCAGCGTTTCTGGGCAGGGAGGGGGCTCCTACAATGAGCAGTTCTTC.

The chain links TRBV3-1 (or the pseudogene TRBV3-2) to TRBJ2-5, with D possibly being TRBD2 (6 bases). This CDR3 region has 17 residues. Trimming stripped 0 bases from V and 4 bases from J, with 18 bases between. Germline CDR1 and CDR2: LGHDT and YNNKEL (reference sequence). CDR3 sequence (DNA): TGTGCCAGCAGCCAAGATGGCGGGACGCCCACGGGAGAGACCCAGTACTTC. This translates into CASSQDGGTPTGETQYF.

V is TRBV28 and J is TRBJ1-1, with no clear D. Germline V lookup: CDR1 MDHEN, CDR2 SYDVKM. This CDR3 is 18 amino acids long. V gave up 4 bases and J gave up 0 bases, with 21 bases separating them. CDR3 coding DNA: TGTGCCAGCAGTTCACCCCGAGGCGGCCGGTCCATGAACACTGAAGCTTTCTTT. This encodes CASSSPRGGRSMNTEAFF.

This chain connects TRBV5-6 to TRBJ2-5, with D hard to call. The V end lost 2 bases, the J end lost 6 bases, and 11 bases lay between the germline ends. The CDR3 length is 13 residues. The V gene's germline CDR1 is SGHDT and CDR2 YYEEEE. Here the CDR3 reads CASSFSRIQTQYF. CDR3 bases: TGTGCCAGCAGCTTTTCTAGGATACAGACCCAGTACTTC. The full variable domain, in which reference TRBV5-6 and TRBJ2-5 provide the parts outside the CDR3, is DAGVTQSPTHLIKTRGQQVTLRCSPKSGHDTVSWYQQALGQGPQFIFQYYEEEERQRGNFPDRFSGHQFPNYSSELNVNALLLGDSALYLCASSFSRIQTQYFGPGTRLLVL.

J is TRBJ2-2 and V is TRBV3-1 (or the pseudogene TRBV3-2); 8 nucleotides line up with TRBD2. Germline V gives CDR1 LGHDT, CDR2 YNNKEL (reference sequence). V shed 4 bases and J 7 bases; nucleotides not matched to a gene: 8. The CDR3 has 15 amino acids. The CDR3 loop is CASSPGAGAGGELFF. CDR3 bases: TGTGCCAGCAGCCCCGGAGCGGGAGCAGGCGGGGAGCTGTTTTTT.

The chain recombines TRBV27 with TRBJ1-2; tentative D call: TRBD1 (5 bases). V was cut by 2 bases and J by 7 bases, with 8 bases left in between. This CDR3 region has 12 residues. Germline values: CDR1 MNHEY, CDR2 SMNVEV (reference sequence). The CDR3 loop reads CASSLRGSGYTF. For the CDR3, the DNA is TGTGCCAGCAGTTTAAGGGGCAGTGGCTACACCTTC.

This clone was seen only once. CDR3 sequence (DNA): TGTGCCAGCAGGGACAGGGGGAATCAGCCCCAGCATTTT. It encodes CASRDRGNQPQHF. This sequence joins TRBV6-6 and TRBJ1-5, with TRBD1 matching 10 bases. From germline, CDR1 is MNHNY and CDR2 SVGAGI (reference sequence). The CDR3 loop spans 13 amino acids. J gave up 4 bases and V 6 bases, and 0 bases lay outside the gene matches.

The chain is built from TRBV27 and TRBJ2-1, with 11 bases matching TRBD2. This CDR3 has 17 residues. Looked up from germline, CDR1 is MNHEY and CDR2 is SMNVEV (reference sequence). Trimming cost V 4 bases and J 2 bases; bases outside gene matches: 7. DNA for the CDR3: TGTGCCAGCAGTTCAGAGTTTAGCGGGAGGGCCTACAATGAGCAGTTCTTC. This sequence encodes CASSSEFSGRAYNEQFF.